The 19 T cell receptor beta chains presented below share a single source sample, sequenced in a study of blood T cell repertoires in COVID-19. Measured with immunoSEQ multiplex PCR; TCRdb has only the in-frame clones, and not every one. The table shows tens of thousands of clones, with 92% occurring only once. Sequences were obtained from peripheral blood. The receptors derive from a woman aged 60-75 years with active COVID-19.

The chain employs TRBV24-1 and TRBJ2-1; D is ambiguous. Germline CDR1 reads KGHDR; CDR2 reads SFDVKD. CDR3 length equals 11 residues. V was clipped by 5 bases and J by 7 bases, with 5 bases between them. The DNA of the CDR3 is TGTGCCACCAGTGCCCTAAATGAGCAGTTCTTC. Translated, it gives CATSALNEQFF.

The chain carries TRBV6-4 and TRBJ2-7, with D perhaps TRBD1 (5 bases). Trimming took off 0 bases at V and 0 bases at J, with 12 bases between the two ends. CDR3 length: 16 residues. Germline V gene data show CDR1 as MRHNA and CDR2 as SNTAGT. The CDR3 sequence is CASSDSRQRYSYEQYF. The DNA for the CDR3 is TGTGCCAGCAGTGACTCGAGACAGCGTTACTCCTACGAGCAGTACTTC.

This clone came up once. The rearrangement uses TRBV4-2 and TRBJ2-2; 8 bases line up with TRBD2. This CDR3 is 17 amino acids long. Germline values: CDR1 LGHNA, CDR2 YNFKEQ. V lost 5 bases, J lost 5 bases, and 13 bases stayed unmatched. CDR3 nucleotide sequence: TGTGCCAGCAGCTCCTTTTTCGGCGGGAGGAATACCGGGGAGCTGTTTTTT. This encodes CASSSFFGGRNTGELFF.

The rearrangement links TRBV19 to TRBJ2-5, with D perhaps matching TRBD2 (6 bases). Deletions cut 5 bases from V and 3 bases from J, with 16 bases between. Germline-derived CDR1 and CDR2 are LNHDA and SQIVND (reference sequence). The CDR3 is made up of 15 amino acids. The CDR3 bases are TGTGCCAGTAGTCGCCGGCGACTAGAAAAAGAGACCCAGTACTTC. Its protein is CASSRRRLEKETQYF.

The CDR3: CASSLEGKTEAFF. In DNA form, the CDR3 reads TGTGCCAGCAGCTTGGAGGGGAAAACTGAAGCTTTCTTT. V usage is TRBV11-3 and J usage is TRBJ1-1; weak D call: TRBD1 (5 bases). Trimming removed 3 bases at V and 5 bases at J, with 10 bases between. Germline V gene sequence: CDR1 SGHNT, CDR2 YENEEA. The CDR3 runs 13 residues.

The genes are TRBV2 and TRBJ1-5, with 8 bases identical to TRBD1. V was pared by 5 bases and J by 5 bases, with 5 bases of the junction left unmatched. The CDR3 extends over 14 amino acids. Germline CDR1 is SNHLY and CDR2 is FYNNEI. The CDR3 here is CASSKDREDQPQHF. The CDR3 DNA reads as TGTGCCAGCAGTAAGGACAGGGAAGATCAGCCCCAGCATTTT.

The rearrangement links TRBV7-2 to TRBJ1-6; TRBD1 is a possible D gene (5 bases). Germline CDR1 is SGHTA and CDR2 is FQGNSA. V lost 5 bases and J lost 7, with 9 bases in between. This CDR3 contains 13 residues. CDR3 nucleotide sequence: TGTGCCAGCAGCAAGGGGTGGAATTCACCCCTCCACTTT. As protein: CASSKGWNSPLHF.

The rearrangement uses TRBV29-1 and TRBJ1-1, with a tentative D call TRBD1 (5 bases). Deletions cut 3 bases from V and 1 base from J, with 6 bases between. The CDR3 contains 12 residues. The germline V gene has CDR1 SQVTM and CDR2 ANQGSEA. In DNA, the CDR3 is TGCAGCGTTGACAGGGCGAACACTGAAGCTTTCTTT. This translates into CSVDRANTEAFF.

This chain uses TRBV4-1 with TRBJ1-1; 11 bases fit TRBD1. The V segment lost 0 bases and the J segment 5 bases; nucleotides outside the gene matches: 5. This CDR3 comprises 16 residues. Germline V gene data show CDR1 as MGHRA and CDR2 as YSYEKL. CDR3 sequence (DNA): TGCGCCAGCAGCCAAGAGGGGACAGGGGGTGTGACTGAAGCTTTCTTT. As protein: CASSQEGTGGVTEAFF.

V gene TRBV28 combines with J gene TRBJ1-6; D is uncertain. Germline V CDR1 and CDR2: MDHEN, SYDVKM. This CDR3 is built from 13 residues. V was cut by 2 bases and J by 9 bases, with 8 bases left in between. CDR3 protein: CASSLHRGSPLHF. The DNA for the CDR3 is TGTGCCAGCAGTTTACACCGGGGTTCACCCCTCCACTTT.

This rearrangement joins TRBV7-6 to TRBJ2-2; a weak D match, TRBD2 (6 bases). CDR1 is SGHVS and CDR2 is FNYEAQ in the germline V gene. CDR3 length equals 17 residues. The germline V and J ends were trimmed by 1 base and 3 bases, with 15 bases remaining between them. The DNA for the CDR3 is TGTGCCAGCAGCTTAGATAATAGCGGTACCTACACCGGGGAGCTGTTTTTT. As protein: CASSLDNSGTYTGELFF.

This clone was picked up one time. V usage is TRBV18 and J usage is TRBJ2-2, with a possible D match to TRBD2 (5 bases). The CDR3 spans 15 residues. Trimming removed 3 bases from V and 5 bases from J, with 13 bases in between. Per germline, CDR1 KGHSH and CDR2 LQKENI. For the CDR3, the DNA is TGTGCCAGCTCACCGAGGATACAGCGGACCGGGGAGCTGTTTTTT. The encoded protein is CASSPRIQRTGELFF.

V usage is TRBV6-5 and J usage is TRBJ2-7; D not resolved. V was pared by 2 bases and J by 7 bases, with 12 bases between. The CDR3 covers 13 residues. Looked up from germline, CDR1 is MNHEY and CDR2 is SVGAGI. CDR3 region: CASSYRSQAEQYF. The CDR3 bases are TGTGCCAGCAGTTACCGTTCCCAAGCTGAGCAGTACTTC.

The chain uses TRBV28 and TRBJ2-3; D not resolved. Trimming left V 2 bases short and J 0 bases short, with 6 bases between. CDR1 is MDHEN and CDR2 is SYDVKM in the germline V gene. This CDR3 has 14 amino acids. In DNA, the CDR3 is TGTGCCAGCAGTTTACGGAGAAGCACAGATACGCAGTATTTT. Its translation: CASSLRRSTDTQYF.

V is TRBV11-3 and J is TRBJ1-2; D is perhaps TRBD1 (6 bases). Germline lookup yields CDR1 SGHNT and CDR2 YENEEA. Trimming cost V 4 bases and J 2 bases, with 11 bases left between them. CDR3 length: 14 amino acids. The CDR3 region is CASSSTGQNYGYTF. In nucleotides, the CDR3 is TGTGCCAGCAGCTCAACAGGGCAGAACTATGGCTACACCTTC.

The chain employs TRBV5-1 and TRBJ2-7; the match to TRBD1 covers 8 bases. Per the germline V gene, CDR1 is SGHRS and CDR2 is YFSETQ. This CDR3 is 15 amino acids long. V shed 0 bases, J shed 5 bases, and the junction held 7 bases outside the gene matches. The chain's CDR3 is CASSLAPTGVNEQYF. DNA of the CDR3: TGCGCCAGCAGCTTGGCCCCGACAGGGGTCAACGAGCAGTACTTC. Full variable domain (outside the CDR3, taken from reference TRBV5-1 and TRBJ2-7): KAGVTQTPRYLIKTRGQQVTLSCSPISGHRSVSWYQQTPGQGLQFLFEYFSETQRNKGNFPGRFSGRQFSNSRSEMNVSTLELGDSALYLCASSLAPTGVNEQYFGPGTRLTVT.

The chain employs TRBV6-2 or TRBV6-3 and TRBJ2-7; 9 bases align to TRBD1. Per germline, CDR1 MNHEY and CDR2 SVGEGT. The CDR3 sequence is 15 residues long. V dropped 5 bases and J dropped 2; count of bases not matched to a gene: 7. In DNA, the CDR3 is TGTGCCAGCAGTGACCCCGGGACAGGGACCTACGAGCAGTACTTC. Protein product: CASSDPGTGTYEQYF.

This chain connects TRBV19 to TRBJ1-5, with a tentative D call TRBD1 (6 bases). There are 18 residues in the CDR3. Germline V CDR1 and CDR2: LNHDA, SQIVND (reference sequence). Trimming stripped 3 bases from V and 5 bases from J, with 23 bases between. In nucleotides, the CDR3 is TGTGCCAGTAGTATTAGTGGGAAAAGGACAGCTCGAGATCAGCCCCAGCATTTT. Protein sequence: CASSISGKRTARDQPQHF.

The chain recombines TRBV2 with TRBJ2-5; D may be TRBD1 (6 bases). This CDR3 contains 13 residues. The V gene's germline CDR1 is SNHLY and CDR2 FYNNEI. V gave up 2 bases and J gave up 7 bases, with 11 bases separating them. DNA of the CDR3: TGTGCCAGCAGTGAAACCCAAGGGGGGACCCAGTACTTC. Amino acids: CASSETQGGTQYF.